The clone carrying this T cell receptor beta chain was detected many times. Its matching antigen is unknown. This specimen comes from a study of T cells in Graves' hyperthyroidism and ophthalmopathy. Overall study findings and caveats: Most expanded thyroid clonotypes above 0.001 also appeared in blood.

Amplification of TCR beta CDR3 regions was performed using RNA transcripts as template. First-round RT-PCR targeting the TCR CDR3 was performed with the HTBI primer set. TCRdb called the multiplex PCR reads again in MiXCR, with one record for every CDR3 protein. The sample holds a few hundred thousand distinct CDR3 sequences; about a sixth are singletons and the top ten take roughly 25%. Investigators excluded patients with uncontrolled infection, other autoimmune disease, pregnancy or lactation. V lost 5 bases and J lost 2, with 23 bases in between. CDR3 length equals 18 residues. Germline values: CDR1 MNHEY, CDR2 SMNVEV (reference sequence).

This TCR was recovered from a woman aged 18-29 years with Graves' hyperthyroidism that later progressed to Graves' ophthalmopathy. The sample was blood. The chain links TRBV27 to TRBJ2-3; the D call may be TRBD1 or TRBD2 (5 bases each). The CDR3: CASSTYRGRSPLTDTQYF. CDR3 sequence (DNA): TGTGCCAGCAGTACTTATAGGGGACGTTCGCCTCTCACAGATACGCAGTATTTT.